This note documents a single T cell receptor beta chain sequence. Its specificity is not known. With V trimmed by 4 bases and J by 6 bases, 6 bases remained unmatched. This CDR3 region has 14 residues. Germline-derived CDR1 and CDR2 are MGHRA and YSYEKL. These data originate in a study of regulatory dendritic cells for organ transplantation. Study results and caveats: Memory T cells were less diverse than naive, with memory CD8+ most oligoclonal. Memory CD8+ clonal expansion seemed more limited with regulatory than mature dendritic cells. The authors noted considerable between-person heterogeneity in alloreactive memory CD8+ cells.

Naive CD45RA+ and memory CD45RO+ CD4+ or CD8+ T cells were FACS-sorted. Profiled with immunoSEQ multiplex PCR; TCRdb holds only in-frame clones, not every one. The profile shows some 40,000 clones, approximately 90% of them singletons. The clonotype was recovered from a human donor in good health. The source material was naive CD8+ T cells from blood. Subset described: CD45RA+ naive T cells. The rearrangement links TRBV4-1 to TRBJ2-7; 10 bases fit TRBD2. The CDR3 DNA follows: TGCGCCAGCAGCCGGGCTAGCGGGAGAGGCGAGCAGTACTTC. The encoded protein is CASSRASGRGEQYF.